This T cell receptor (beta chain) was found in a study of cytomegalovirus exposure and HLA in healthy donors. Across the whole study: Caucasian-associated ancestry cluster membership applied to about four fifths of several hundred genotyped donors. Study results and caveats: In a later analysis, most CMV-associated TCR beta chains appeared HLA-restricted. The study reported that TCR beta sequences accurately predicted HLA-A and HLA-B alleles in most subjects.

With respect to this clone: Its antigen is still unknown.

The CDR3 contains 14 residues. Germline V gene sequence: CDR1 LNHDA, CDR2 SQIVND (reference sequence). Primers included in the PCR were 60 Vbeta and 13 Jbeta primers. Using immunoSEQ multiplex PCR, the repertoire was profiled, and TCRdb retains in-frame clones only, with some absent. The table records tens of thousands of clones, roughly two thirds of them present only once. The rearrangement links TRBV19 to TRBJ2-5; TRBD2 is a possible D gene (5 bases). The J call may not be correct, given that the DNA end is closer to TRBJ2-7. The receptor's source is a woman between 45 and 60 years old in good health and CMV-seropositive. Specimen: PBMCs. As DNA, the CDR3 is TGTGCCAGTAGTATGCCGGGGATGGGGTACGAGCAGTACTTC. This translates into CASSMPGMGYEQYF.